This record looks at one T cell receptor beta chain sequence and its context. The data belong to a study of blood T cells in healthy people across ages. Study summary: For every two T cells, template switching captured about one barcoded beta molecule.

The CDR3 extends over 14 amino acids. V gave up 5 bases and J gave up 6 bases; unmatched junction bases: 8. Looked up from germline, CDR1 is SGDLS and CDR2 is YYNGEE. A sample-barcoded 5' primer and a J-beta primer mix were used in a second PCR of roughly 7 to 11 cycles. A template-switch adaptor containing 12 random nucleotides labeled each cDNA molecule. TCRdb reprocessed the 5' RACE reads with MiXCR, giving one entry per CDR3 protein. The sample holds about 1.5 million distinct CDR3 sequences, roughly 43% seen once. The material sequenced was blood. J is TRBJ2-1 and V is TRBV9; 7 nucleotides line up with TRBD2. This clonotype originated in a woman under 30 in good health. The CDR3 loop is CASSIAGRGNEQFF. The DNA for the CDR3 is TGTGCCAGCAGTATAGCGGGCCGAGGCAATGAGCAGTTCTTC. Full variable domain (outside the CDR3, taken from reference TRBV9 and TRBJ2-1): DSGVTQTPKHLITATGQRVTLRCSPRSGDLSVYWYQQSLDQGLQFLIQYYNGEERAKGNILERFSAQQFPDLHSELNLSSLELGDSALYFCASSIAGRGNEQFFGPGTRLTVL.